This T cell receptor beta chain originates from a study of a mutant IDH1 vaccine in newly diagnosed glioma. Background on the study: First vaccine doses came 4-6 weeks after radiotherapy alone, or with temozolomide cycles.

The assay was immunoSEQ multiplex PCR, and TCRdb's table has in-frame clones only and misses some. Seen here are about 130,000 clones, 80% observed once, and the top ten hold less than 7%. Noted time point: week 11, during vaccination. All doses held 300 ug of mutant IDH1 20-mer peptide, with topical imiquimod. The ends lost 2 bases at V and 5 bases at J; junction bases unmatched: 3. The CDR3 is 14 residues long. CDR1 is MGHRA and CDR2 is YSYEKL in the germline V gene. A remark on this clone: What it recognizes is unknown.

This clonotype originated in a man aged 35-49 years with glioma. Sequencing used PBMCs, obtained from a glioma patient whose treatment included an IDH1 peptide vaccine. The chain has TRBV4-1 and TRBJ1-5, with TRBD1 matching over 7 bases. Written as DNA, the CDR3 is TGCGCCAGCAGCCAAAGAACAGGGGATCAGCCCCAGCATTTT. Amino acids: CASSQRTGDQPQHF.